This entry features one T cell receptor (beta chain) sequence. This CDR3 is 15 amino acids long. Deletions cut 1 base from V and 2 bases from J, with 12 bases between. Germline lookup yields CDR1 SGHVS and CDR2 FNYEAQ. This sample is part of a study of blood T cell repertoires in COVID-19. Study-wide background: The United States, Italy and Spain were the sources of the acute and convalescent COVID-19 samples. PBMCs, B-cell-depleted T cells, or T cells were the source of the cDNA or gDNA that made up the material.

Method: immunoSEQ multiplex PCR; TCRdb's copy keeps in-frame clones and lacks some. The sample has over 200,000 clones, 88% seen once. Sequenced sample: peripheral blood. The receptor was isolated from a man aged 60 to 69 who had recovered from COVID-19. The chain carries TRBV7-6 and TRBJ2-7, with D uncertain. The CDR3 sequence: CASSLGRGATYEQYF. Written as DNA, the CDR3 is TGTGCCAGCAGCTTAGGAAGAGGCGCCACCTACGAGCAGTACTTC. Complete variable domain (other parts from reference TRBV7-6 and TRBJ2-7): GAGVSQSPRYKVTKRGQDVALRCDPISGHVSLYWYRQALGQGPEFLTYFNYEAQQDKSGLPNDRFSAERPEGSISTLTIQRTEQRDSAMYRCASSLGRGATYEQYFGPGTRLTVT.